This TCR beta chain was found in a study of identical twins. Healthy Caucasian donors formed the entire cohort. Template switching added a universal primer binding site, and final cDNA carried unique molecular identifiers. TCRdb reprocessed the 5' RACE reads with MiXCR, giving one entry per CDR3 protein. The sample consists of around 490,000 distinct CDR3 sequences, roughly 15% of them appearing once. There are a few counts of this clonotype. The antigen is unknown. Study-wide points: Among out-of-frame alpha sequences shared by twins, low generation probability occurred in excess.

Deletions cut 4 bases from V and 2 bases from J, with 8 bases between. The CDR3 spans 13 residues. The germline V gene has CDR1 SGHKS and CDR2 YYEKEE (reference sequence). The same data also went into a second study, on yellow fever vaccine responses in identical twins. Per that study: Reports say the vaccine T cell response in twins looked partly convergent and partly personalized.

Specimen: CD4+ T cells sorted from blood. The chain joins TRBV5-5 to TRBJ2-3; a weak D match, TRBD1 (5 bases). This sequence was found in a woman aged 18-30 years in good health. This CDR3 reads CASSAGNTDTQYF. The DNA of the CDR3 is TGTGCCAGCAGCGCAGGGAACACAGATACGCAGTATTTT.